This T cell receptor beta chain was retrieved from a study of blood T cell repertoires in COVID-19. Study as a whole: PBMCs, B-cell-depleted T cells, or T cells were the source of the cDNA or gDNA that made up the material.

In the study's own analysis: Quantification of nucleated cells was approximated via reference gene primer amplification. Assay: immunoSEQ multiplex PCR; the TCRdb copy retains only in-frame clones and omits some. V, J and clone size are those of that table, while D and trimming were read from the DNA. The table has 63,000 or so clones, about 82% seen once. The CDR3 has 18 amino acids. Germline lookup yields CDR1 KGHDR and CDR2 SFDVKD. V was clipped by 5 bases and J by 6 bases; unmatched bases: 17. The sequencing sample was made of peripheral blood. The chain is built from TRBV24-1 and TRBJ2-1, with 8 bases aligning to TRBD2. The source is a human donor in a cohort sampled during active COVID-19. CDR3: CATSATSPTSGVFNEQFF. CDR3 bases: TGTGCCACCAGTGCCACGTCCCCTACTAGCGGAGTATTCAATGAGCAGTTCTTC.